The 4 T cell receptor beta chains in this list originate from one sample, sequenced in a study of long-term antiretroviral therapy in people with HIV. At the survey level, the v3.0 immunoSEQ assay was run. The method was immunoSEQ multiplex PCR; TCRdb's version includes in-frame clones alone and lacks a portion of them. The data contain 25,000 to 30,000 clones, about 82% of them singletons. Specimen: unsorted PBMCs, collected 0.8 years after starting antiretroviral therapy. The receptors originated from a woman aged 30 to 39 with HIV.

The chain employs TRBV4-1 and TRBJ2-3; D may be TRBD1 (8 bases). Germline CDR1 MGHRA, CDR2 YSYEKL. CDR3 length equals 17 residues. Trimming removed 0 bases at V and 2 bases at J, with 15 bases between. The CDR3 nucleotides read TGCGCCAGCAGCCAAGAGGGTACAGGGGGGGCCACAGATACGCAGTATTTT. Residues: CASSQEGTGGATDTQYF.

The chain recombines TRBV6-1 with TRBJ2-7; TRBD1 agrees at 7 bases. The CDR3 length is 13 residues. Looked up from germline, CDR1 is MNHNS and CDR2 is SASEGT. CDR3 DNA sequence: TGTGCCAGCAAAGTCTCCGGGACAGTTATCCTGCACGTC. Translated: CASKVSGTVILHV.

The J gene is TRBJ2-6, the V gene TRBV19; D uncertain. The V end was cut by 8 bases, the J end by 4 bases, with 15 bases between. Germline loops: CDR1 LNHDA, CDR2 SQIVND (reference sequence). The CDR3 spans 15 residues. The CDR3 spells CASANKEVGANVLTF. In DNA form, the CDR3 reads TGTGCCAGTGCGAACAAGGAAGTGGGGGCCAACGTCCTGACTTTC.

The chain has TRBV9 and TRBJ1-1; 8 bases are shared with TRBD1. From germline, CDR1 is SGDLS and CDR2 YYNGEE. Germline trimming cut 7 bases from V and 0 bases from J; bases unmatched to any gene: 5. This CDR3 spans 14 amino acids. The CDR3 DNA reads TGTGCCAGCGACAGGGGAGGGTTGAACACTGAAGCTTTCTTT. Amino acid sequence: CASDRGGLNTEAFF.